This passage covers 29 T cell receptor beta chains from one sample sequenced in a study of T cells in Graves' hyperthyroidism and ophthalmopathy. Amplification yielded TCR beta CDR3 regions, with RNA transcripts as the source. HTBI primers drove first-round RT-PCR of the TCR CDR3. TCRdb re-called the multiplex PCR reads through MiXCR, storing one row per CDR3 protein. Of under 450,000 distinct CDR3 sequences listed, about 17% were seen once; the top ten hold about a third. The material sequenced was blood. Receptors originate from a woman between 25 and 40 years old with Graves' hyperthyroidism that later progressed to Graves' ophthalmopathy.

This clonotype was counted only a few times. Here the CDR3 DNA reads TGTGCCAGCAGCGTCTCGGGATTAAACTACAATGAGCAGTTCTTC. Amino acid sequence: CASSVSGLNYNEQFF. The V gene is TRBV9, the J gene TRBJ2-1; a possible D gene is TRBD2 (5 bases). Germline CDR1 is SGDLS and CDR2 is YYNGEE. The CDR3 has 15 residues. With 2 bases removed from V and 3 bases from J, the gap between germline ends came to 12 bases.

This clonotype has a count of ten or more. This sequence joins TRBV28 and TRBJ1-5; 7 bases map to TRBD1. This CDR3 spans 17 amino acids. Per germline, CDR1 MDHEN and CDR2 SYDVKM. J was trimmed by 5 bases and V by 6 bases; bases with no gene match: 16. CDR3 in DNA: TGTGCCAGCAGCAGCGTACCGGGACAGAGGGACTATCAGCCCCAGCATTTT. This sequence encodes CASSSVPGQRDYQPQHF.

This chain joins TRBV6-4 and TRBJ2-1, with D tentatively TRBD1 or TRBD2 (6 bases each). This CDR3 region has 14 residues. Trimming pared 10 bases from V and 7 bases from J, leaving 20 bases between. From germline, CDR1 is MRHNA and CDR2 SNTAGT. Here the CDR3 DNA reads TGTGCCACGAGACCGGGGGCCACTTGGAATGAGCAGTTCTTC. Protein sequence: CATRPGATWNEQFF.

This clonotype was seen ten or more times. This sequence joins TRBV27 and TRBJ2-7; 9 bases align to TRBD2. Germline V gives CDR1 MNHEY, CDR2 SMNVEV (reference sequence). Trimming cost V 2 bases and J 5 bases; bases outside gene matches: 4. The CDR3 extends over 14 amino acids. CDR3 in DNA: TGTGCCAGCAGTTTAGGCGGGAGGGCCCACGAGCAGTACTTC. Residues: CASSLGGRAHEQYF.

This clonotype has more than one count but fewer than ten. The chain recombines TRBV27 with TRBJ1-5, with no clear D. CDR1 is MNHEY, CDR2 SMNVEV, per germline (reference sequence). The V end lost 6 bases, the J end lost 3 bases, and 12 bases lay between the germline ends. The CDR3 is 14 residues long. This CDR3 is CASRPDSYNQPQHF. For the CDR3, the DNA is TGTGCCAGCAGGCCTGACTCATACAATCAGCCCCAGCATTTT.

This clonotype appeared many times. J is TRBJ2-1 and V is TRBV20-1; possible D gene TRBD1, 6 bases. V was shortened by 2 bases and J by 0 bases, with 8 bases between the two germline ends. This CDR3 is 14 amino acids long. CDR1 and CDR2 from the germline V gene are DFQATT and SNEGSKA (reference sequence). This CDR3 reads CSARTGSSYNEQFF. In DNA form, the CDR3 reads TGCAGTGCTAGAACAGGGAGCTCCTACAATGAGCAGTTCTTC.

This clonotype was seen ten or more times. The chain couples TRBV20-1 to TRBJ1-5; 7 positions agree with TRBD1. The CDR3 loop spans 15 amino acids. CDR1 is DFQATT, CDR2 SNEGSKA, per germline (reference sequence). The CDR3 spells CSSTGSASSNQPQHF. For the CDR3, the DNA is TGCAGCTCGACAGGGTCAGCTTCTAGCAATCAGCCCCAGCATTTT.

This clonotype was counted only a few times. The rearrangement joins TRBV7-9 to TRBJ2-7; 9 positions match TRBD2. This CDR3 spans 18 amino acids. CDR1 SEHNR and CDR2 FQNEAQ come from the germline V gene (reference sequence). V was clipped by 4 bases and J by 2 bases; unmatched bases: 15. The chain's CDR3 is CASSSAGSGRGDPYEQYF. CDR3 DNA sequence: TGTGCCAGCAGCTCCGCGGGTAGCGGGAGAGGAGACCCCTACGAGCAGTACTTC.

This clonotype was recorded many times. The V and J genes are TRBV2 and TRBJ1-1; unclear D gene. Germline V lookup: CDR1 SNHLY, CDR2 FYNNEI. The CDR3 spans 18 residues. The germline V and J ends were trimmed by 6 bases and 0 bases, with 23 bases remaining between them. The CDR3 region is CASSVFQEAWEMNTEAFF. The CDR3 nucleotides are TGTGCCAGCAGCGTATTCCAGGAAGCGTGGGAAATGAACACTGAAGCTTTCTTT.

In nucleotides, the CDR3 is TGTGCCAGCAGCTTTAGTAGAGTTACAGATACGCAGTATTTT. Its protein is CASSFSRVTDTQYF. The rearrangement joins TRBV7-2 to TRBJ2-3; unclear D gene. The CDR3 is 14 residues long. CDR1 and CDR2 from the germline V gene are SGHTA and FQGNSA. Trimming removed 3 bases at V and 3 bases at J, with 10 bases between.

In its sample, this clonotype was seen a few times. Just one base apart from a much larger clone, this may be a read error. This chain links TRBV20-1 with TRBJ2-5; 8 nucleotides align to TRBD2. The V and J ends lost 4 bases and 5 bases, in that order; junction bases with no gene match: 9. The CDR3 is 14 amino acids. The germline CDR1 and CDR2 sequences are DFQATT and SNEGSKA (reference sequence). CDR3 nucleotides: TGCAGTGCTAAAACAGCGGGAGCGAGGGAGACCCAGTACTTC. Amino acids: CSAKTAGARETQYF.

A remark on this clonotype: The junction shows a germline mismatch at one end, possibly a read error. This chain connects TRBV2 to TRBJ2-1, with 7 bases that match TRBD2. The CDR3 length is 15 residues. Per germline, CDR1 SNHLY and CDR2 FYNNEI. The CDR3 sequence: CASGEVGGRFNEQFF. CDR3 nucleotide sequence: TGTGCCAGCGGTGAAGTGGGAGGGAGGTTCAATGAGCAGTTCTTC. The entire variable domain, with the rest obtained from reference TRBV2 and TRBJ2-1, is as follows: EPEVTQTPSHQVTQMGQEVILRCVPISNHLYFYWYRQILGQKVEFLVSFYNNEISEKSEIFDDQFSVERPDGSNFTLKIRSTKLEDSAMYFCASGEVGGRFNEQFFGPGTRLTVL.

In DNA form, the CDR3 reads TGCAGCGTTATGAGCGGACTAGTGGGAGATACGCAGTATTTT. This gives the protein CSVMSGLVGDTQYF. The rearrangement links TRBV29-1 to TRBJ2-3; TRBD2 matches at 7 bases. The CDR3 is made up of 14 amino acids. Germline V lookup: CDR1 SQVTM, CDR2 ANQGSEA. Trimming cost V 5 bases and J 5 bases; bases outside gene matches: 10.

A note on this clonotype: This may be a read error, as it is one base from a much larger clone. The gene calls are TRBV5-1 and TRBJ1-2; possible D gene TRBD1, 5 bases. The germline gives CDR1 SGHRS, CDR2 YFSETQ. The CDR3 has 15 amino acids. The CDR3 loop is CASSIDQTAIYGCTF. In DNA form, the CDR3 reads TGCGCCAGCAGCATCGATCAGACAGCTATCTATGGCTGCACCTTC. The whole variable domain, filled in from reference TRBV5-1 and TRBJ1-2, reads KAGVTQTPRYLIKTRGQQVTLSCSPISGHRSVSWYQQTPGQGLQFLFEYFSETQRNKGNFPGRFSGRQFSNSRSEMNVSTLELGDSALYLCASSIDQTAIYGCTFGSGTRLTVV.

The chain has TRBV28 and TRBJ1-6; TRBD1 matches at 10 bases. The CDR3 runs to 17 residues. Trimming cost V 6 bases and J 10 bases; bases outside gene matches: 15. Germline V gene lookup returns CDR1 MDHEN and CDR2 SYDVKM. CDR3: CASRIGQGVTGKSPLHF. CDR3 in DNA: TGTGCCAGCAGAATCGGACAGGGGGTTACGGGGAAGTCACCCCTCCACTTT.

This clonotype was recorded many times. The chain joins TRBV24-1 to TRBJ1-1, with 7 bases fitting TRBD1. Losses at the gene ends were 8 bases for V and 2 bases for J; bases not matched to a gene: 10. CDR1 KGHDR and CDR2 SFDVKD come from the germline V gene. The CDR3 extends over 15 amino acids. CDR3 coding DNA: TGTGCCACCACCTCGACAGGGCGGCTAAACACTGAAGCTTTCTTT. This translates into CATTSTGRLNTEAFF.

Remarks on this clonotype: It may be a read error: a sequence one base away is much more abundant. The chain recombines TRBV18 with TRBJ2-1, with 8 bases identical to TRBD2. The junction had 9 bases not matched to a gene; V was cut back by 3 bases and J by 5 bases. In germline, CDR1 is KGHSH, CDR2 LQKENI. The CDR3 totals 16 residues. The CDR3 loop reads CASSPSAGVLNNEQFF. CDR3 sequence (DNA): TGTGCCAGCTCACCTTCAGCGGGAGTATTGAACAATGAGCAGTTCTTC. The full variable domain, rest sourced from reference TRBV18 and TRBJ2-1, is NAGVMQNPRHLVRRRGQEARLRCSPMKGHSHVYWYRQLPEEGLKFMVYLQKENIIDESGMPKERFSAEFPKEGPSILRIQQVVRGDSAAYFCASSPSAGVLNNEQFFGPGTRLTVL.

The CDR3, as DNA: TGCAGCGCCAGATCGACAGGGGTATATGGCTACACCTTC. It is translated as CSARSTGVYGYTF. V and J are TRBV29-1 and TRBJ1-2; 8 bases match TRBD1. The germline V gene has CDR1 SQVTM and CDR2 ANQGSEA. V lost 7 bases and J lost 5; bases outside the gene matches: 9. The CDR3 extends over 13 amino acids.

This clonotype was counted at least ten times. V gene TRBV28 combines with J gene TRBJ2-7; D possibly corresponds to TRBD2 (7 bases). The J call could be wrong; TRBJ2-1 is a better fit for the DNA end. The germline V gene has CDR1 MDHEN and CDR2 SYDVKM. The CDR3 contains 16 residues. In DNA form, the CDR3 reads TGTGCCAGCAGTTCACCTGAGGGGGGAGGGCCCTACGAGCAGTTCTTC. Its translation: CASSSPEGGGPYEQFF.

The chain joins TRBV10-3 to TRBJ2-4; D is possibly TRBD1 (6 bases). The CDR3 loop spans 13 amino acids. Germline CDR1 is ENHRY and CDR2 is SYGVKD. Deletions cut 6 bases from V and 10 bases from J, with 16 bases between. The CDR3 is CAISQGWDLIQYF. For the CDR3, the DNA is TGTGCCATCAGCCAGGGGTGGGACCTTATTCAGTACTTC.

This clonotype was seen many times. V and J are TRBV4-2 and TRBJ1-1; D gene uncertain. CDR3 length: 15 amino acids. V lost 2 bases and J 1 base, leaving 11 bases between the germline ends. The germline V gene encodes CDR1 LGHNA and CDR2 YNFKEQ. Written as DNA, the CDR3 is TGTGCCAGCAGCCAACCCAACATGGAGAACACTGAAGCTTTCTTT. This sequence encodes CASSQPNMENTEAFF.

V usage is TRBV20-1 and J usage is TRBJ2-5; 10 positions agree with TRBD2. Germline V gene data show CDR1 as DFQATT and CDR2 as SNEGSKA (reference sequence). V lost 4 bases, J lost 0 bases, and 5 bases stayed unmatched. The CDR3 contains 15 residues. In DNA, the CDR3 is TGCAGTGCTAAAATCCTAGCGGGGGACCAAGAGACCCAGTACTTC. Its translation: CSAKILAGDQETQYF.

This clonotype was picked up a small number of times. The CDR3 coding sequence is TGTGCCAGCAGTTATGGGCTTTCGGACACTAGCACAGATACGCAGTATTTT. It codes for CASSYGLSDTSTDTQYF. V usage is TRBV28 and J usage is TRBJ2-3; tentatively, D is TRBD1 (5 bases). Germline V gene lookup returns CDR1 MDHEN and CDR2 SYDVKM. This CDR3 is built from 17 residues. Trimming cost V 4 bases and J 0 bases, with 17 bases left between them.

The chain employs TRBV29-1 and TRBJ2-7; 8 nucleotides match TRBD1. Germline V lookup: CDR1 SQVTM, CDR2 ANQGSEA. Trimming removed 4 bases from V and 4 bases from J; junction bases left unmatched: 3. The CDR3 length is 12 residues. DNA of the CDR3: TGCAGCGTTGGGTACAGGGGGTACGAGCAGTACTTC. Translated, it gives CSVGYRGYEQYF.

There are a few counts of this clonotype. This chain links TRBV3-1 with TRBJ1-2, with TRBD1 as a possible D gene (5 bases). This CDR3 contains 17 residues. CDR1 is LGHDT and CDR2 is YNNKEL in the germline V gene (reference sequence). With 1 base removed from V and 3 bases from J, the gap between germline ends came to 18 bases. The CDR3 loop is CASSQVYIRGPDYGYTF. The CDR3 DNA follows: TGTGCCAGCAGCCAAGTTTATATAAGGGGCCCCGACTATGGCTACACCTTC. Full variable domain (missing parts from reference TRBV3-1 and TRBJ1-2): DTAVSQTPKYLVTQMGNDKSIKCEQNLGHDTMYWYKQDSKKFLKIMFSYNNKELIINETVPNRFSPKSPDKAHLNLHINSLELGDSAVYFCASSQVYIRGPDYGYTFGSGTRLTVV.

The chain couples TRBV6-2 or TRBV6-3 to TRBJ2-1; D tentatively reads TRBD1 or TRBD2 (5 bases each). Trimming pared 0 bases from V and 7 bases from J, leaving 16 bases between. This CDR3 region has 16 residues. Germline loops: CDR1 MNHEY, CDR2 SVGEGT. The CDR3 DNA reads TGTGCCAGCAGTTACTCAAGCAGGGCGACGGGAAATGAGCAGTTCTTC. It encodes CASSYSSRATGNEQFF.

Points on this clonotype: Just one base apart from a much larger clone, this may be a read error. Without the conserved terminal phenylalanine or tryptophan, this CDR3 likely stems from a read error. The genes are TRBV2 and TRBJ1-2; D possibly corresponds to TRBD1 (5 bases). The V and J ends lost 4 bases and 3 bases respectively, with 18 bases between them. Germline V CDR1 and CDR2: SNHLY, FYNNEI. CDR3 length: 16 amino acids. Written as DNA, the CDR3 is TGTGCCAGCAGTGCTTGGGAGGGGTTGATTGACTATGGCTACACCCTC. Residues: CASSAWEGLIDYGYTL.

At least ten counts were recorded for this clonotype. V usage is TRBV20-1 and J usage is TRBJ1-1; 9 bases match TRBD1. This CDR3 is built from 17 residues. The V gene's germline CDR1 is DFQATT and CDR2 SNEGSKA (reference sequence). V lost 0 bases to trimming and J lost 0 bases; unmatched junction nucleotides: 8. CDR3 DNA: TGCAGTGCTAGAGATCACAGGGGGCAGGGAATGAACACTGAAGCTTTCTTT. It yields the protein CSARDHRGQGMNTEAFF.

Ten or more counts support this clonotype. This sequence joins TRBV28 and TRBJ2-1; D remains ambiguous. Germline CDR1 MDHEN, CDR2 SYDVKM. Trimming took 3 bases from V and 12 from J, leaving 12 bases between them. The CDR3 totals 12 residues. In DNA form, the CDR3 reads TGTGCCAGCAGTTTTGTTGGTCCGTGGCAGTTCTTC. As protein: CASSFVGPWQFF.